This entry is about one T cell receptor (beta chain). This sample is drawn from a study of blood T cell repertoires in COVID-19. Study summary: Samples representing acute and convalescent COVID-19 were sourced from the United States, Italy and Spain. The analysed material was cDNA or gDNA that came from T cells, B-cell-depleted T cells, or PBMCs.

Profiling relied on immunoSEQ multiplex PCR, and the TCRdb table lists in-frame clones only, not all of them. The sample has more than 95,000 clones, about 85% seen once. The CDR3 is 13 residues long. V shed 5 bases and J 7 bases; nucleotides not matched to a gene: 4. Looked up from germline, CDR1 is SEHNR and CDR2 is FQNEAQ (reference sequence). The chain uses TRBV7-9 and TRBJ1-1; TRBD1 matches at 10 bases. The sequence was collected from a woman older than 75 with acute or convalescent COVID-19. Source material: peripheral blood. This CDR3 is CASSTDRGREAFF. The CDR3 nucleotides read TGTGCCAGCAGCACCGACAGGGGGCGTGAAGCTTTCTTT.